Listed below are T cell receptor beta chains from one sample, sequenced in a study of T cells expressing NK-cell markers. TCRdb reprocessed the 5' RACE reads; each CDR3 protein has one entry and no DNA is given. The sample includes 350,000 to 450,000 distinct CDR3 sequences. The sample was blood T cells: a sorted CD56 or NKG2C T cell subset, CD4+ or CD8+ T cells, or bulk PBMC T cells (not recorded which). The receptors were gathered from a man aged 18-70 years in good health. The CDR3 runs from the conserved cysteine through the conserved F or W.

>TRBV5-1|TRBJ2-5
CASSSNDRAKETQYF
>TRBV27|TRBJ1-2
CASSFGDGYGYTF
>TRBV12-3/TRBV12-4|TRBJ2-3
CASSTRGGVTDTQYF
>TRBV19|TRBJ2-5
CASGGTVQETQYF
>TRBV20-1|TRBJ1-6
CSARVSTGRGGSPLHF
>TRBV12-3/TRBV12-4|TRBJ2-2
CASSFGTGWTGELFF
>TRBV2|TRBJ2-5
CASSEVLARETQYF
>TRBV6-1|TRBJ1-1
CASSRAYEAFF
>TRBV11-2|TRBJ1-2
CASSPRTGQFFDGYTF
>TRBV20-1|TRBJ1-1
CSPRRGPGTEAFF
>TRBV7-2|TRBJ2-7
CASSLRVGIGAYEQYF
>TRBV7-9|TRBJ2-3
CASSFKGEGDTQYF
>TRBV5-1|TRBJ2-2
CASSLYGVGTSNTGELFF
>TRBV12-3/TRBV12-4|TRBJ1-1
CASRIARKNTEAFF
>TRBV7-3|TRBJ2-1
CASSLGQGAGEQFF
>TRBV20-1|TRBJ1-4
CSARDSTGRGEKLFF
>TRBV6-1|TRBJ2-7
CATSFPEELGEQYF
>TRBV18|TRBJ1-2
CASSPPGTGYTF
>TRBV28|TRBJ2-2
CASNQAAGELFF
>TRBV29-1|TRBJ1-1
CSVEGFLWMNTEAFF
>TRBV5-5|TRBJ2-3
CASSSRLAGGFTDTQYF
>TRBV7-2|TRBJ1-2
CASSFSHRGYGYTF
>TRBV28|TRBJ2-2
CASSLGGGHTGELFF
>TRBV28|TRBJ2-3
CASTTPTDTQYF
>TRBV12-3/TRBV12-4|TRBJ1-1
CASRDYSLRNTEAFF
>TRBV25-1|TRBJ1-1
CASSDTRQPNTEAFF
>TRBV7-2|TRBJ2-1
CASSLIGGGEGGNEQFF
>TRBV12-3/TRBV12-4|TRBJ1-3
CAAQSSGNTIYF
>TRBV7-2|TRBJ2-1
CASSLARAGASGGSSYNEQFF
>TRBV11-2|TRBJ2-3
CASSLDPSDTQYF
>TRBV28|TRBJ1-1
CASSSLRTGRVEAFF
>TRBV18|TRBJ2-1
CASSLSTGTGDNEQFF
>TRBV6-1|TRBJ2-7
CASRTLGQGPYEQYF
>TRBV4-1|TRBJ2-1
CASSQRLAGYRSYNEQFF
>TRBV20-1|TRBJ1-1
CSASAVRGYTEAFF
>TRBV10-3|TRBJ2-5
CAIRDREGGETQYF
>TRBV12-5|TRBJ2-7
CASGLIGPYEQYF
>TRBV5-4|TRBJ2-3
CASSDLGYSDTQYF
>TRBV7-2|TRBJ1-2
CASRVQGSNYGYTF
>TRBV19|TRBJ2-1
CASSIAKRGGFYNEQFF
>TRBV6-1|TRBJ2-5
CASSRTSGGASETQYF
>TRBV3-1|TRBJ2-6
CASSHRGAGANVLTF
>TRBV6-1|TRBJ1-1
CASRKISNTEAFF
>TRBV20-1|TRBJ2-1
CSARAQRGTYNEQFF
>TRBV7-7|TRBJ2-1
CASSLALSSGGYNEQFF
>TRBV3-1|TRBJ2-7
CASSRGRGNEQYF